The present TCR beta chain was sequenced within a study of sequential checkpoint blockade in melanoma. This CDR3 is built from 14 residues. The germline CDR1 and CDR2 sequences are MNHEY and SVGAGI. V lost 10 bases to trimming and J lost 0 bases; unmatched junction nucleotides: 6. Treatment meaning: randomized to nivolumab then ipilimumab (arm A) or the reverse (arm B). The data were produced by immunoSEQ multiplex PCR, yet TCRdb's version contains in-frame clones alone and is incomplete. The data show about 25,000 clones, roughly 80% seen once. This clone appeared a few times. The rearrangement uses TRBV6-5 and TRBJ1-5, with 7 bases aligning to TRBD1. The sequencing used CD8+ T cells sorted from blood (inferred from file names), collected from a patient given nivolumab and ipilimumab in sequence. The TCR comes from a human donor with melanoma. CDR3 in amino acids: CAKPGTDSNQPQHF. The CDR3 bases are TGTGCCAAACCCGGGACAGATAGCAATCAGCCCCAGCATTTT.